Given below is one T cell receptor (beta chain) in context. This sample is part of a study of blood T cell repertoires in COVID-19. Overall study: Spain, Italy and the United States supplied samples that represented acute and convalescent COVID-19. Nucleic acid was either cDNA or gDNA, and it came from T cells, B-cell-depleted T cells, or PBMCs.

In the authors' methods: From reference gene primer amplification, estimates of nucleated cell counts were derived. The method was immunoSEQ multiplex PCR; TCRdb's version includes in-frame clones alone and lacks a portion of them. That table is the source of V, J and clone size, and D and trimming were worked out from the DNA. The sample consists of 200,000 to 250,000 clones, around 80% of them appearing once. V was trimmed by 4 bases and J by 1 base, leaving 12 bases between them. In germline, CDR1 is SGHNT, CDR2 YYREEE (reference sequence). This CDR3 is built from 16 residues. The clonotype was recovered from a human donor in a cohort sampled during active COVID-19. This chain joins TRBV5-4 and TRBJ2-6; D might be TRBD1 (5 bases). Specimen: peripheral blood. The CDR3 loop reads CASSPFAGSGANVLTF. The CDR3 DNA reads TGTGCCAGCAGCCCCTTCGCAGGGTCTGGGGCCAACGTCCTGACTTTC.